The 19 T cell receptor beta chains given below trace back to one sample, sequenced in a study of cytomegalovirus exposure and HLA in healthy donors. Primers: 60 Vbeta forward and 13 Jbeta reverse. The data were produced by immunoSEQ multiplex PCR, yet TCRdb's version contains in-frame clones alone and is incomplete. Of over 110,000 clones in the sample, roughly 79% are singletons; the top ten hold more than 0.75%. Sequenced sample: PBMCs. Receptor source: a man between 18 and 35 years old in good health and CMV-seronegative.

This chain uses TRBV2 with TRBJ2-7; 9 bases fit TRBD1. After removal of 7 bases from V and 4 bases from J, the junction contained 5 bases not matched to a gene. This CDR3 is 13 amino acids long. Germline V gene data show CDR1 as SNHLY and CDR2 as FYNNEI. In DNA form, the CDR3 reads TGTGCCAGCACCTGGACAGGGGTGTACGAGCAGTACTTC. It encodes CASTWTGVYEQYF.

This clone was seen only once. This chain links TRBV29-1 with TRBJ2-3; 10 bases match TRBD2. Germline CDR1 SQVTM, CDR2 ANQGSEA. V lost 6 bases and J lost 4; bases outside the gene matches: 4. CDR3 length: 13 amino acids. CDR3 bases: TGCAGCGTCCGGAGCGGGGGGGCAGATACGCAGTATTTT. This codes for CSVRSGGADTQYF.

The rearrangement joins TRBV4-2 to TRBJ1-3; D possibly corresponds to TRBD1 (5 bases). This CDR3 is built from 14 residues. Trimming took 1 base from V and 5 from J, leaving 9 bases between them. Germline-derived CDR1 and CDR2 are LGHNA and YNFKEQ. The CDR3 loop is CASSQAGLRNTIYF. For the CDR3, the DNA is TGTGCCAGCAGCCAAGCAGGGTTGAGAAACACCATATATTTT.

This clone has just one count. The rearrangement uses TRBV2 and TRBJ2-5; 9 positions match TRBD1. There are 14 residues in the CDR3. V was pared by 6 bases and J by 2 bases, with 4 bases of the junction left unmatched. CDR1 and CDR2 from the germline V gene are SNHLY and FYNNEI. In DNA, the CDR3 is TGTGCCAGCAGAGGGGACAGGGAACAAGAGACCCAGTACTTC. It specifies CASRGDREQETQYF.

The table lists this clone with a count of one. V gene TRBV6-5 combines with J gene TRBJ1-3; possible D gene TRBD1, 6 bases. Germline lookup yields CDR1 MNHEY and CDR2 SVGAGI. The CDR3 consists of 15 residues. Trimming removed 6 bases at V and 4 bases at J, with 16 bases between. CDR3 in amino acids: CASSARDTSGNTIYF. The CDR3 DNA reads as TGTGCCAGCAGCGCCAGGGACACGTCAGGAAACACCATATATTTT.

The chain is built from TRBV6-4 and TRBJ2-2; D remains ambiguous. CDR1 MRHNA and CDR2 SNTAGT come from the germline V gene. CDR3 length: 14 amino acids. V was cut by 5 bases and J by 3 bases, with 10 bases left in between. CDR3 sequence (DNA): TGTGCCAGCAGTACGCACTTGGACACCGGGGAGCTGTTTTTT. Amino acids: CASSTHLDTGELFF.

V gene TRBV1 combines with J gene TRBJ1-2; no check of the table's D call, TRBD1, against the DNA was made. TRBV1 is designated a pseudogene. CDR3 length equals 15 residues. The CDR3 spells CTSSQEPGQPYGYTF. CDR3 DNA: TGCACCAGCAGCCAAGAGCCGGGACAGCCCTATGGCTACACCTTC.

The rearrangement joins TRBV5-1 to TRBJ2-5; 12 positions match TRBD1. The DNA end is more similar to TRBJ2-7, so the J call may be wrong. CDR1 and CDR2 from the germline V gene are SGHRS and YFSETQ. CDR3 size: 14 residues. The CDR3 DNA reads TGCGCCAGCAGCGGAGGGACAGGGGGCGACGAGCAGTACTTC. Protein product: CASSGGTGGDEQYF.

The count of this clone is one. The chain uses TRBV7-9 and TRBJ1-2; 9 bases are a match to TRBD1. Germline V gene lookup returns CDR1 SEHNR and CDR2 FQNEAQ (reference sequence). CDR3 length: 18 amino acids. V dropped 5 bases and J dropped 7; count of bases not matched to a gene: 20. The CDR3 is CASSLGAPPWTGEGGYTF. As DNA, the CDR3 is TGTGCCAGCAGCCTAGGTGCCCCGCCCTGGACAGGGGAAGGTGGCTACACCTTC.

The CDR3 nucleotides read TGCGCCAGCAGCCAAGATCTCCCAGATACGCAGTATTTT. Protein sequence: CASSQDLPDTQYF. The chain carries TRBV4-3 and TRBJ2-3, with D uncertain. CDR3 length: 13 amino acids. The V gene lost 0 bases and the J gene lost 4 bases, with 5 bases spanning the gap. Germline loops: CDR1 LGHNA, CDR2 YSLEER.

The genes are TRBV27 and TRBJ1-5; no clear D gene. The V and J ends lost 11 bases and 7 bases respectively, with 15 bases between them. Germline CDR1 reads MNHEY; CDR2 reads SMNVEV (reference sequence). This CDR3 contains 12 residues. In DNA, the CDR3 is TGTGCCGGCACCACACTAGGGCAGCCCCAGCATTTT. Its protein product is CAGTTLGQPQHF.

This rearrangement joins TRBV9 to TRBJ2-1; no clear D gene. Trimming left V 3 bases short and J 5 bases short, with 6 bases between. This CDR3 is 12 amino acids long. Germline CDR1 reads SGDLS; CDR2 reads YYNGEE. As DNA, the CDR3 is TGTGCCAGCAGCGCATCAAACAATGAGCAGTTCTTC. This translates into CASSASNNEQFF.

The chain couples TRBV10-3 to TRBJ2-7; tentative D call: TRBD2 (6 bases). V lost 5 bases to trimming and J lost 1 base, with 12 bases between them. Per germline, CDR1 ENHRY and CDR2 SYGVKD. The length of the CDR3 is 14 residues. The CDR3 region is CAISLDGGSYEQYF. In DNA form, the CDR3 reads TGTGCCATCAGTCTTGACGGGGGATCCTACGAGCAGTACTTC.

The chain employs TRBV9 and TRBJ2-2; D might be TRBD2 (6 bases). From germline, CDR1 is SGDLS and CDR2 YYNGEE. CDR3 length equals 18 residues. The germline V and J ends were trimmed by 2 bases and 3 bases, with 20 bases remaining between them. The CDR3 DNA is TGTGCCAGCAGCGTTGTTGGGGGAGGATATAAGGACACCGGGGAGCTGTTTTTT. The encoded protein is CASSVVGGGYKDTGELFF.

The V gene is TRBV7-2, the J gene TRBJ2-3, with D tentatively TRBD1 (5 bases). Trimming shortened V by 4 bases and J by 4 bases, and 12 bases separated the two germline ends. The CDR3 totals 14 residues. Germline V gene lookup returns CDR1 SGHTA and CDR2 FQGNSA. CDR3 amino acids: CASSYARESDTQYF. The CDR3 DNA follows: TGTGCCAGCAGCTATGCCAGGGAATCAGATACGCAGTATTTT. Full variable domain (missing parts from reference TRBV7-2 and TRBJ2-3): GAGVSQSPSNKVTEKGKDVELRCDPISGHTALYWYRQSLGQGLEFLIYFQGNSAPDKSGLPSDRFSAERTGGSVSTLTIQRTQQEDSAVYLCASSYARESDTQYFGPGTRLTVL.

This clone showed up just a few times. J is TRBJ2-3 and V is TRBV5-6; the D gene is possibly TRBD2 (5 bases). The V end was cut by 0 bases, the J end by 1 base, with 6 bases between. Looked up from germline, CDR1 is SGHDT and CDR2 is YYEEEE. The CDR3 is made up of 14 amino acids. Here the CDR3 reads CASSLAGGTDTQYF. The DNA of the CDR3 is TGTGCCAGCAGCTTGGCCGGGGGCACAGATACGCAGTATTTT.

V is TRBV11-2 and J is TRBJ2-1, with TRBD1 matching 10 bases. Trimming cost V 8 bases and J 4 bases; bases outside gene matches: 8. The CDR3 is 15 amino acids. Germline V CDR1 and CDR2: SGHAT, FQNNGV. As DNA, the CDR3 is TGTGCCAGCGGACAGGACAGGGGGGGATACAATGAGCAGTTCTTC. As protein: CASGQDRGGYNEQFF.

As regards this clone: Sequence at one end of the junction differs from germline and may be a read error. The chain uses TRBV9 and TRBJ2-2; TRBD1 agrees at 7 bases. The CDR3 sequence is 13 residues long. CDR1 SGDLS and CDR2 YYNGEE come from the germline V gene. In DNA form, the CDR3 reads TGTGCCAGCAGCGTAGATGGGGCAGGGGGGCTGTTTTTT. Amino acids: CASSVDGAGGLFF. Using reference TRBV9 and TRBJ2-2 for the parts outside the CDR3, the full variable domain is DSGVTQTPKHLITATGQRVTLRCSPRSGDLSVYWYQQSLDQGLQFLIQYYNGEERAKGNILERFSAQQFPDLHSELNLSSLELGDSALYFCASSVDGAGGLFFGEGSRLTVL.

This clone showed up just a few times. The chain joins TRBV7-9 to TRBJ1-2; 7 positions agree with TRBD1. V shed 0 bases and J 9 bases; nucleotides not matched to a gene: 10. Germline CDR1 reads SEHNR; CDR2 reads FQNEAQ (reference sequence). The CDR3 has 15 residues. CDR3 in amino acids: CASSLALGAGGSYTF. CDR3 nucleotide sequence: TGTGCCAGCAGCTTAGCGCTCGGGGCAGGGGGTAGCTACACCTTC. The full variable domain, with the rest looked up from reference TRBV7-9 and TRBJ1-2, is DTGVSQNPRHKITKRGQNVTFRCDPISEHNRLYWYRQTLGQGPEFLTYFQNEAQLEKSRLLSDRFSAERPKGSFSTLEIQRTEQGDSAMYLCASSLALGAGGSYTFGSGTRLTVV.